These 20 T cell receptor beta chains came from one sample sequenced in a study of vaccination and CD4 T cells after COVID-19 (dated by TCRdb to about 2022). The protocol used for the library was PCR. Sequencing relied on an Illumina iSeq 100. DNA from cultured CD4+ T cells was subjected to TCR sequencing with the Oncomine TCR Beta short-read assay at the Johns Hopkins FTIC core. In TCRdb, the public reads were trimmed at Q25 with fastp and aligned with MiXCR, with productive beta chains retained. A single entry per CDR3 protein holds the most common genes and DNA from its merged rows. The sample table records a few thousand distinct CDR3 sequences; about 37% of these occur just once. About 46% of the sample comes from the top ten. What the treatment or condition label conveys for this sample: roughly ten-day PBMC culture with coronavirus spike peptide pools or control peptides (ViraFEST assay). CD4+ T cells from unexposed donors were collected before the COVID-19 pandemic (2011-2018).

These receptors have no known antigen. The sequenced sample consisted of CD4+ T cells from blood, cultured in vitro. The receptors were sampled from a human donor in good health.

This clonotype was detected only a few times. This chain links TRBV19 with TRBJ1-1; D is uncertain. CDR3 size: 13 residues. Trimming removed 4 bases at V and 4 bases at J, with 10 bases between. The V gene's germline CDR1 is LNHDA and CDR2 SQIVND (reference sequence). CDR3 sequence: CASSKKEVTEAFF. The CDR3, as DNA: TGTGCCAGTAGTAAAAAGGAGGTCACTGAAGCTTTCTTT.

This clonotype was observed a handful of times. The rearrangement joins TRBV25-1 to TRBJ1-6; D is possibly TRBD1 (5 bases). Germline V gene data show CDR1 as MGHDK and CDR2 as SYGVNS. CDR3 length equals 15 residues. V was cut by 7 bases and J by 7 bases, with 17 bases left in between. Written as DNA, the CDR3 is TGTGCCAGCAATACCCCCTCTCAGGGCAATTCACCCCTCCACTTT. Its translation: CASNTPSQGNSPLHF.

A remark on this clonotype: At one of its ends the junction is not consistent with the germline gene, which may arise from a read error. The CDR3 reads CANSLGRGLAFF. The CDR3 coding sequence is TGTGCCAACAGCTTAGGGAGGGGGTTAGCTTTCTTT. The V gene is TRBV7-2, the J gene TRBJ1-1; TRBD1 is a possible D gene (6 bases). This CDR3 is built from 12 residues. CDR1 and CDR2 (germline): SGHTA, FQGNSA.

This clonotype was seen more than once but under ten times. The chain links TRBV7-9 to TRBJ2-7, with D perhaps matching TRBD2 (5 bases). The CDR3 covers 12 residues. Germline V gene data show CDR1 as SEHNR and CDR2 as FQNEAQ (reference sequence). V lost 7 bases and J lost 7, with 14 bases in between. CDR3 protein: CASTIGSGEQYF. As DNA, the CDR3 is TGTGCCAGCACTATCGGTTCGGGGGAGCAGTACTTC.

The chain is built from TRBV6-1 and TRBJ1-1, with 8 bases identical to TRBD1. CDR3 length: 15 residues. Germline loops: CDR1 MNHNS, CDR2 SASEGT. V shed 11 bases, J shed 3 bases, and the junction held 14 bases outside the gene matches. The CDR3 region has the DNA TGTGCCGGCACTCGGACAGGGCGAGGGGACACTGAAGCTTTCTTT. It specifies CAGTRTGRGDTEAFF.

The CDR3 here is CASSPGAGGTDEQYF. The CDR3 coding sequence is TGTGCCAGCAGTCCAGGGGCAGGGGGGACCGACGAGCAGTACTTC. The chain recombines TRBV6-1 with TRBJ2-7; possible D gene TRBD1, 7 bases. The length of the CDR3 is 15 residues. V lost 5 bases to trimming and J lost 5 bases, with 19 bases between them. Looked up from germline, CDR1 is MNHNS and CDR2 is SASEGT.

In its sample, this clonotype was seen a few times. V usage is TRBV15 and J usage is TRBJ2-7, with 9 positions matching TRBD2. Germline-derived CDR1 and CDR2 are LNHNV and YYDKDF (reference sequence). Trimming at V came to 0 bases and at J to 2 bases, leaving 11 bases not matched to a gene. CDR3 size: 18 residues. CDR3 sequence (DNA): TGTGCCACCAGCAGAGAAGTTGCGGGGGGGCTGGTCCCCTACGAGCAGTACTTC. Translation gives CATSREVAGGLVPYEQYF. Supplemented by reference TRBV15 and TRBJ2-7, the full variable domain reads DAMVIQNPRYQVTQFGKPVTLSCSQTLNHNVMYWYQQKSSQAPKLLFHYYDKDFNNEADTPDNFQSRRPNTSFCFLDIRSPGLGDTAMYLCATSREVAGGLVPYEQYFGPGTRLTVT.

CDR3 bases: TGCAGTGCCGGGCCGGGTTTTGCTGAAGCTTTCTTT. This translates into CSAGPGFAEAFF. The chain couples TRBV20-1 to TRBJ1-1; D gene ambiguous. The CDR3 spans 12 residues. The V end lost 6 bases, the J end lost 6 bases, and 14 bases lay between the germline ends. Germline V gives CDR1 DFQATT, CDR2 SNEGSKA (reference sequence).

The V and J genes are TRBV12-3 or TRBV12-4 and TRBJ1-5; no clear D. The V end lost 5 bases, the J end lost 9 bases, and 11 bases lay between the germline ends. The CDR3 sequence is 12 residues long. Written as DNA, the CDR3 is TGTGCCAGCAGTCCACCTTTAGGGCCCCAGCATTTT. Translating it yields CASSPPLGPQHF.

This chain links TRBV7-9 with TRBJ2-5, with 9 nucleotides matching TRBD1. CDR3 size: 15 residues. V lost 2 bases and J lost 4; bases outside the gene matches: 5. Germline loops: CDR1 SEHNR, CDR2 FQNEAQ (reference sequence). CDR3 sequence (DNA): TGTGCCAGCAGCTTATGGGACAGGGTTCGAGAGACCCAGTACTTC. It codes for CASSLWDRVRETQYF.

Here the CDR3 reads CASSLGRGGDTEAFF. CDR3 DNA: TGTGCCAGCAGCTTAGGCAGGGGTGGGGACACTGAAGCTTTCTTT. The V call is TRBV7-6, the J call TRBJ1-1, with TRBD1 as a possible D gene (6 bases). Trimming cost V 1 base and J 3 bases, with 12 bases left between them. Per the germline V gene, CDR1 is SGHVS and CDR2 is FNYEAQ. The CDR3 length is 15 residues.

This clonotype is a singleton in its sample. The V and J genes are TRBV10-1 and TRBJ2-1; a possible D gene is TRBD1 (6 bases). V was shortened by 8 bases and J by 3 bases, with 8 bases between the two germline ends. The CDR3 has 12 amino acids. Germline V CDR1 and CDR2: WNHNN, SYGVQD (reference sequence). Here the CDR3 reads CASGDIYNEQFF. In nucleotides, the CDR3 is TGCGCCAGCGGGGACATCTACAATGAGCAGTTCTTC.

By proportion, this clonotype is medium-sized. CDR3 residues: CASTLGQRKETQYF. CDR3 bases: TGCGCCAGCACGCTAGGACAGAGAAAAGAGACCCAGTACTTC. The J gene is TRBJ2-5, the V gene TRBV5-1; possibly TRBD1 for D (6 bases). This CDR3 spans 14 amino acids. The germline V gene encodes CDR1 SGHRS and CDR2 YFSETQ. V lost 6 bases and J 3 bases, leaving 15 bases between the germline ends.

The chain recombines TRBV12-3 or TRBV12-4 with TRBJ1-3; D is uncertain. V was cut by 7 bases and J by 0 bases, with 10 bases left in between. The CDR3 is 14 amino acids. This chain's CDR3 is CASKRETSGNTIYF. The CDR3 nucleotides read TGTGCCAGCAAGCGGGAGACCTCTGGAAACACCATATATTTT.

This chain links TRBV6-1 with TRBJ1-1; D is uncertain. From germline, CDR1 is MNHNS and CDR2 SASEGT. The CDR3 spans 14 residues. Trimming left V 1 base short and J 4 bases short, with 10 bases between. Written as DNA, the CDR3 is TGTGCCAGCAGTGAAGGATGGGAGGGCACTGAAGCTTTCTTT. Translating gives CASSEGWEGTEAFF.

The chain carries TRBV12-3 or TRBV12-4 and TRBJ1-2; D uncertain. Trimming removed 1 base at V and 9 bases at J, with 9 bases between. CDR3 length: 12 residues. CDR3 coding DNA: TGTGCCAGCAGTTTAGGAGGGTACAGCTACACCTTC. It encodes CASSLGGYSYTF.

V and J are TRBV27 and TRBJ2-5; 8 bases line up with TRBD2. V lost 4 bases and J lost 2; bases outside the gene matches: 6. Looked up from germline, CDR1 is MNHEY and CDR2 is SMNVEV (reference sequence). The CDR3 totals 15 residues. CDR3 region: CASSSWGGGQETQYF. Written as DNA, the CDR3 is TGTGCCAGCAGTTCGTGGGGCGGGGGGCAAGAGACCCAGTACTTC.

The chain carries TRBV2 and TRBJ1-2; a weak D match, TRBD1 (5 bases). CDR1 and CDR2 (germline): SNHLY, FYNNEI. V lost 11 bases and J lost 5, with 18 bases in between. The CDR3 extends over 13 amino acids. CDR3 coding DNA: TGTGCCTGCGGCCGGGACGGTCCATATGGCTACACCTTC. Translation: CACGRDGPYGYTF.

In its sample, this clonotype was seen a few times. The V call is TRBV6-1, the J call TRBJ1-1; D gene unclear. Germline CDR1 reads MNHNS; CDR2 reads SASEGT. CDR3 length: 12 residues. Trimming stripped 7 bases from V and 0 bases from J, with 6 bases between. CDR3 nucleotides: TGTGCCAGCACGAGAGTGAACACTGAAGCTTTCTTT. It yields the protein CASTRVNTEAFF.

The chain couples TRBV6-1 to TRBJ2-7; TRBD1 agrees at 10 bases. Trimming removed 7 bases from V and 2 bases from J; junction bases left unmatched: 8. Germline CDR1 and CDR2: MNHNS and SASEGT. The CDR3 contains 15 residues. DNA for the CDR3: TGTGCCAGCACCTATTCGGGGACAGGGGCCTACGAGCAGTACTTC. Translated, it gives CASTYSGTGAYEQYF.